A single sample is the source of the 2 T cell receptor beta chains below, sequenced in a study of blood T cell repertoires in COVID-19. Generated by immunoSEQ multiplex PCR, the TCRdb table keeps only in-frame clones and is missing some. The repertoire holds about 260,000 clones, with approximately 80% as singletons. The sequenced sample consisted of peripheral blood. The receptors here all came from a man aged 55 to 69 with acute or convalescent COVID-19.

The J gene is TRBJ1-6, the V gene TRBV5-1; D gene uncertain. CDR3 length: 15 amino acids. V was clipped by 0 bases and J by 5 bases, with 9 bases between them. Germline V gives CDR1 SGHRS, CDR2 YFSETQ. The CDR3 region has the DNA TGCGCCAGCAGCTTGGACCCGGGAAATAATTCACCCCTCCACTTT. Amino acids: CASSLDPGNNSPLHF.

Written as DNA, the CDR3 is TGCGCCAGCAGGTCCAGGGGAAATTCTATGAACACTGAAGCTTTCTTT. Amino acid sequence: CASRSRGNSMNTEAFF. The chain links TRBV5-1 to TRBJ1-1, with TRBD1 as a possible D gene (6 bases). The V gene's germline CDR1 is SGHRS and CDR2 YFSETQ. This CDR3 region has 16 residues. Between the trimmed V and J ends, which lost 5 bases and 0 bases, there was a span of 17 bases.